What follows is one TCR beta chain and its context. Its antigen is as yet unknown. These data are taken from a study of shared clonotypes between healthy human individuals. V dropped 7 bases and J dropped 5 bases, with 11 bases sitting between them. The germline V gene has CDR1 MNHEY and CDR2 SVGAGI. CDR3 length: 13 amino acids. Broader study findings: Among donors, the sharing of clonotypes was expected to be influenced by sequencing depth. The study found lower generation probabilities in non-shared clonotypes than in those shared by all four donors.

In the naive CD8 group, cells lacked CD45RO and were positively selected for CCR7, so terminally differentiated effector memory CD45RA+ cells were left out. Only Caucasian adults living in Nashville, Tennessee served as donors. Researchers divided each subset's genomic DNA evenly across several immunoSEQ plates. Some clones are missing from TCRdb's copy, which holds only in-frame ones; the method was immunoSEQ multiplex PCR. The sample includes roughly 1,800,000 clones, approximately 94% seen only once; the top ten take 1% to 1.5%. The sequencing input was naive CD8+ T cells sorted from blood. This TCR was sampled from a man in his late teens or twenties in good health. J is TRBJ2-2 and V is TRBV6-5, with TRBD1 as a possible D gene (5 bases). The CDR3 DNA follows: TGTGCCAGCAAAGATAGGGGAACCGGGGAGCTGTTTTTT. This codes for CASKDRGTGELFF.